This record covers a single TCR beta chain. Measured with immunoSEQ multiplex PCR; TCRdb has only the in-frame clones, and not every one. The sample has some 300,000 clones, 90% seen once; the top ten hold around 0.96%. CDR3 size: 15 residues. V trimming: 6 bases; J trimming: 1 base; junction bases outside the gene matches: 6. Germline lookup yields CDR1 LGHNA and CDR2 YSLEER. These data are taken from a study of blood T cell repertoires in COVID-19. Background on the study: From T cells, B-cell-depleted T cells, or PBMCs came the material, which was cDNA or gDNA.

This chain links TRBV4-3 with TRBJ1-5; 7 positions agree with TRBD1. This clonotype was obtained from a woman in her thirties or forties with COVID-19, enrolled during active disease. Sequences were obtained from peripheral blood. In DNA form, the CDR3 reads TGCGCCAGCAGTAAGGACAGGCGGAGCAATCAGCCCCAGCATTTT. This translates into CASSKDRRSNQPQHF.